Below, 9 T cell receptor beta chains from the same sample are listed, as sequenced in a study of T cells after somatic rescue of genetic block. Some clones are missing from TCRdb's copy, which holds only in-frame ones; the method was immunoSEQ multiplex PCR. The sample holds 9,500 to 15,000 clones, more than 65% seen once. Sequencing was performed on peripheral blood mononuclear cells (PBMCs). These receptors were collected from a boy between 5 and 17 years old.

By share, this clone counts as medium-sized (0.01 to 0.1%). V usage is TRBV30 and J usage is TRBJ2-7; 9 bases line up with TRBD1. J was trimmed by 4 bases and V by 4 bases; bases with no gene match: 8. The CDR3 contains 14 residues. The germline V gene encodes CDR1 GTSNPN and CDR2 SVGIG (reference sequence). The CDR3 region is CAWTPGQGKYEQYF. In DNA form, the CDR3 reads TGTGCCTGGACTCCCGGACAGGGGAAATACGAGCAGTACTTC.

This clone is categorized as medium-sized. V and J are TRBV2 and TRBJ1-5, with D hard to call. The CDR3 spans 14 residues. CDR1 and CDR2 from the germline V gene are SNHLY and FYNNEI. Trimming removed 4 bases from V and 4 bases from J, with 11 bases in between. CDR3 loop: CASSVGLTNQPQHF. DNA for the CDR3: TGTGCCAGCAGTGTAGGGCTGACTAATCAGCCCCAGCATTTT.

The CDR3 reads CASSQGQGWGNYGYTF. In DNA, the CDR3 is TGTGCCAGCAGCCAGGGACAGGGGTGGGGAAACTATGGCTACACCTTC. V gene TRBV4-2 combines with J gene TRBJ1-2; TRBD1 aligns across 10 bases. V shed 3 bases and J 2 bases; nucleotides not matched to a gene: 6. Germline CDR1 reads LGHNA; CDR2 reads YNFKEQ. The CDR3 length is 16 residues.

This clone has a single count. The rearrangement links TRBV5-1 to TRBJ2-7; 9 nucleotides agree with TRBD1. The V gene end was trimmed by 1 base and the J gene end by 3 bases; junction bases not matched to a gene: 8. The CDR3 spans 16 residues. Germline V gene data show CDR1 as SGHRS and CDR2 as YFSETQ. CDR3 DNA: TGCGCCAGCAGCTTGATAACAGGGGGCAAGAACTACGAGCAGTACTTC. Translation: CASSLITGGKNYEQYF. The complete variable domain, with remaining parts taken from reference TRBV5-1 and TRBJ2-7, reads KAGVTQTPRYLIKTRGQQVTLSCSPISGHRSVSWYQQTPGQGLQFLFEYFSETQRNKGNFPGRFSGRQFSNSRSEMNVSTLELGDSALYLCASSLITGGKNYEQYFGPGTRLTVT.

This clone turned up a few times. CDR3: CASSGDGWSDQPQHF. Here the CDR3 DNA reads TGCGCCAGCAGTGGGGACGGTTGGAGTGATCAGCCCCAGCATTTT. The rearrangement links TRBV10-2 to TRBJ1-5, with D possibly TRBD1 on 5 matching bases. The V end was cut by 4 bases, the J end by 5 bases, with 15 bases between. The CDR3 has 15 residues. Germline assignment: CDR1 WSHSY and CDR2 SAAADI.

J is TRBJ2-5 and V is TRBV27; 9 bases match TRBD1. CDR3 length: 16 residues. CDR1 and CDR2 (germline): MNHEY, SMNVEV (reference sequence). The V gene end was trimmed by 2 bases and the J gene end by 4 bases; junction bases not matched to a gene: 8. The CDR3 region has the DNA TGTGCCAGCAGTTTAATAGGACAGGGGAGCCCAGAGACCCAGTACTTC. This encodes CASSLIGQGSPETQYF.

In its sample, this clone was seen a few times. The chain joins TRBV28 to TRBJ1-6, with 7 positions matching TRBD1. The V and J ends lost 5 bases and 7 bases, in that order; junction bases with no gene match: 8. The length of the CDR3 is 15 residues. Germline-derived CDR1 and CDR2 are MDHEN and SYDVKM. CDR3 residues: CASSPADRRNSPLHF. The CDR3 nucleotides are TGTGCCAGCAGTCCCGCGGACAGGAGGAATTCACCCCTCCACTTT.

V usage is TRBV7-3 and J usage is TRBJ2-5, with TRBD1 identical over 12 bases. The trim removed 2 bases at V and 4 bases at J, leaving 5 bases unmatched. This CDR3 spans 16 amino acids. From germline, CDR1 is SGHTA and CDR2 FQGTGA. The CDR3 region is CASSLAGTGGRETQYF. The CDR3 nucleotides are TGTGCCAGCAGCTTAGCGGGGACAGGGGGCCGAGAGACCCAGTACTTC.

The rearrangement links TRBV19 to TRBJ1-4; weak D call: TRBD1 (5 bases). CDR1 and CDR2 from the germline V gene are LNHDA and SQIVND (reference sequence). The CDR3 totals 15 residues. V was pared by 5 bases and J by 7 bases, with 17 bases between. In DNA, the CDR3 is TGTGCCAGTAGTCACGGGACGAGGACTGGTGAAAAACTGTTTTTT. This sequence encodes CASSHGTRTGEKLFF. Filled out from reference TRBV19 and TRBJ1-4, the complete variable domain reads DGGITQSPKYLFRKEGQNVTLSCEQNLNHDAMYWYRQDPGQGLRLIYYSQIVNDFQKGDIAEGYSVSREKKESFPLTVTSAQKNPTAFYLCASSHGTRTGEKLFFGSGTQLSVL.